The text below deals with one T cell receptor (beta chain). Antigen: not known. This entry belongs to a study of blood T cells in healthy people across ages. Trimming pared 5 bases from V and 10 bases from J, leaving 18 bases between. There are 14 residues in the CDR3. Per germline, CDR1 SQVTM and CDR2 ANQGSEA. Overall study results and limits: Unsorted PBMCs blocked a conclusive comparison of naive and antigen-experienced cells. Roughly linearly, TCR beta diversity per million T cells fell as age increased. Unknown CMV status may confound age-related changes in expanded clones.

The authors ran a second PCR of roughly 6 to 12 cycles using a sample-barcoded 5' primer and a J-beta primer mix. TCRdb re-derived calls from the 5' RACE reads in MiXCR, one entry per CDR3 protein. The sample lists approximately 600,000 distinct CDR3 sequences, approximately 50% occurring once. The specimen sequenced was blood. The sequence was obtained from a man aged 55 to 69 in good health. The genes are TRBV29-1 and TRBJ1-6; D perhaps matches TRBD1 (5 bases). The CDR3 sequence: CSVQEGGDGSPLHF. The CDR3 DNA sequence: TGCAGCGTTCAGGAGGGAGGGGACGGCTCACCCCTCCACTTT.